Below, one TCR beta chain is given with its context. The sample comes from a study of technical replicates of blood from a handful of donors. CDR3 length: 12 amino acids. Trimming removed 1 base from V and 5 bases from J; junction bases left unmatched: 2. Germline V gene lookup returns CDR1 SQVTM and CDR2 ANQGSEA. The table came from immunoSEQ multiplex PCR; TCRdb's copy has only in-frame clones and leaves some out. The sample consists of tens of thousands of clones, 80% to 90% of them appearing once. Sequenced input: PBMCs. The chain uses TRBV29-1 and TRBJ2-7; TRBD2 matches 7 bases. This clonotype was obtained from a human donor in good health. Some clones in this sample may be carry-over from other donors' samples. CDR3 region: CSVEVGTNEQYF. As DNA, the CDR3 is TGCAGCGTTGAAGTAGGGACTAACGAGCAGTACTTC.